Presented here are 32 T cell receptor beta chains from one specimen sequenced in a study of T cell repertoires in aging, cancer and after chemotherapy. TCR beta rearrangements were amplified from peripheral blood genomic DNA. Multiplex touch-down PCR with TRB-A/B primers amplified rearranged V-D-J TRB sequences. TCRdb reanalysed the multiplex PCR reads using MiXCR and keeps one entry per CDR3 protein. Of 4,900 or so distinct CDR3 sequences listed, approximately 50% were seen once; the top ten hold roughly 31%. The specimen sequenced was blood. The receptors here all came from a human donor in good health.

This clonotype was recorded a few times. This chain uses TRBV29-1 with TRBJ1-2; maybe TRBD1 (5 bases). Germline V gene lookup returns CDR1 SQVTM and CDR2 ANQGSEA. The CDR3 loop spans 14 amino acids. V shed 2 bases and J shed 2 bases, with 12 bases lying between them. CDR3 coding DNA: TGCAGCGTTGAACGAGGGGTCCAGAACTATGGCTACACCTTC. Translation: CSVERGVQNYGYTF.

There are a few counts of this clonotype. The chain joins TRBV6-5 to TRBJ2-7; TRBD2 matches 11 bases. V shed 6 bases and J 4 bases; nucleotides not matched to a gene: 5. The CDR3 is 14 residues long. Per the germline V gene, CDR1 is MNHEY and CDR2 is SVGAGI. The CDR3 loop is CASSPGTSGYEQYF. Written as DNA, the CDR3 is TGTGCCAGCAGCCCCGGGACTAGCGGATACGAGCAGTACTTC.

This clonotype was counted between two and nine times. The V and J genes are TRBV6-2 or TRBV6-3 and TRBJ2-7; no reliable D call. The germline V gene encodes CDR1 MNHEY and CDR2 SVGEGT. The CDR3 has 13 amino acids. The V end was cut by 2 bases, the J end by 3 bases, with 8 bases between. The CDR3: CASSYGVLYEQYF. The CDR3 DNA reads TGTGCCAGCAGTTACGGGGTACTCTACGAGCAGTACTTC.

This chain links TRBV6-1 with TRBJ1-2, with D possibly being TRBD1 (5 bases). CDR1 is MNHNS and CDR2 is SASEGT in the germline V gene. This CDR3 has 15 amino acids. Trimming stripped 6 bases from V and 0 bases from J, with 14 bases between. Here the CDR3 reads CASRKWDEANYGYTF. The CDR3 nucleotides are TGTGCCAGCAGGAAATGGGACGAGGCTAACTATGGCTACACCTTC.

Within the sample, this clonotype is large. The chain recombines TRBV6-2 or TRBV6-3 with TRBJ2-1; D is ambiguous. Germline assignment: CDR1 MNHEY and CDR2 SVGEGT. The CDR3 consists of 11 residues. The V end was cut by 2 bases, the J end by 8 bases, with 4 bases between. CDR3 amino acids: CASSYPDEQFF. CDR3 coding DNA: TGTGCCAGCAGTTACCCGGATGAGCAGTTCTTC.

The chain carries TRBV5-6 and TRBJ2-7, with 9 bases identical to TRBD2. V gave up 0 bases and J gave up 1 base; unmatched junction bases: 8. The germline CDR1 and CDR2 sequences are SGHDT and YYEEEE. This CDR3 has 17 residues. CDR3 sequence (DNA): TGTGCCAGCAGCTTGGCTCTAGCGGGGCTCTTATCCTACGAGCAGTACTTC. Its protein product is CASSLALAGLLSYEQYF. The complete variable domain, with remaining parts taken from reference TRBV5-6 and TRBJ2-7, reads DAGVTQSPTHLIKTRGQQVTLRCSPKSGHDTVSWYQQALGQGPQFIFQYYEEEERQRGNFPDRFSGHQFPNYSSELNVNALLLGDSALYLCASSLALAGLLSYEQYFGPGTRLTVT.

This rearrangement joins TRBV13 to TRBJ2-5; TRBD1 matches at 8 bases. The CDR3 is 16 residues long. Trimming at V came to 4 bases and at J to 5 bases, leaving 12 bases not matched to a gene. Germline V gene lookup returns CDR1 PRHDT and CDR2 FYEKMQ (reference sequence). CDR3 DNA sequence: TGTGCCAGCAGCTCGTCCTCCAGGGGGCTAGGGGAGACCCAGTACTTC. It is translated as CASSSSSRGLGETQYF.

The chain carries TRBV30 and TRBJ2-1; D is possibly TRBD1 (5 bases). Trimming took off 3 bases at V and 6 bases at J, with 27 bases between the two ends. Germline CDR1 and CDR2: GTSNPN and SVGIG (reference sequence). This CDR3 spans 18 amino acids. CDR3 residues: CAWRPEAGRPRKGNEQFF. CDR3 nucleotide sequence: TGTGCCTGGAGGCCAGAGGCAGGGCGCCCCAGGAAGGGCAATGAGCAGTTCTTC.

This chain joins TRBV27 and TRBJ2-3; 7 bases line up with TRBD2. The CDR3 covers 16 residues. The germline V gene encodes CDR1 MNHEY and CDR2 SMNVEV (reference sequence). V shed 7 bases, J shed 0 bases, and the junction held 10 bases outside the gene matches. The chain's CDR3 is CASTHLSGTSTDTQYF. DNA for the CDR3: TGTGCCAGCACCCACCTCAGCGGGACCAGCACAGATACGCAGTATTTT.

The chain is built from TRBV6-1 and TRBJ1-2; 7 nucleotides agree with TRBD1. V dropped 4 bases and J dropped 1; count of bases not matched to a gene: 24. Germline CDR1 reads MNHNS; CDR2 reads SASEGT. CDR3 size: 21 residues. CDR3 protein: CASSVFRDSRISGAYNYGYTF. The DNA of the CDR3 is TGTGCCAGCAGTGTCTTCCGGGACAGTAGAATCTCGGGCGCTTATAACTATGGCTACACCTTC.

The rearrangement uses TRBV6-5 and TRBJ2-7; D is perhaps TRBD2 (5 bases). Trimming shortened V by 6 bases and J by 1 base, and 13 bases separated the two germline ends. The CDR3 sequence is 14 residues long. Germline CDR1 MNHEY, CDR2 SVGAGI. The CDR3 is CASSLSARSYEQYF. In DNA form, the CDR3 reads TGTGCCAGCAGCCTTAGCGCCCGATCCTACGAGCAGTACTTC.

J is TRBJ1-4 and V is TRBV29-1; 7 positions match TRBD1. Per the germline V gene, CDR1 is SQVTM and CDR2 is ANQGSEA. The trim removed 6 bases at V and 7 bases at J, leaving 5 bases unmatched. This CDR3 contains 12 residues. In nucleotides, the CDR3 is TGCAGCGTCGAGGGGGCGGGTGAAAAACTGTTTTTT. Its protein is CSVEGAGEKLFF.

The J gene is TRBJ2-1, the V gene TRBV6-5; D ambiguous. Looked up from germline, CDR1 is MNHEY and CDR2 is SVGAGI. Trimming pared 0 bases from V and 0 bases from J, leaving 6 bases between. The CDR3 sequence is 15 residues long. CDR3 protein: CASSYSTDSYNEQFF. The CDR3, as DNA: TGTGCCAGCAGTTACTCGACGGACTCCTACAATGAGCAGTTCTTC.

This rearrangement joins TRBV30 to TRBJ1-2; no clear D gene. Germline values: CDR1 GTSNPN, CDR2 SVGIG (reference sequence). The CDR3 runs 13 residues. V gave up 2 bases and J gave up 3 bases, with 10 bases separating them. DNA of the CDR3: TGTGCCTGGAGTAGAGGGCCGGACTATGGCTACACCTTC. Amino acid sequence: CAWSRGPDYGYTF.

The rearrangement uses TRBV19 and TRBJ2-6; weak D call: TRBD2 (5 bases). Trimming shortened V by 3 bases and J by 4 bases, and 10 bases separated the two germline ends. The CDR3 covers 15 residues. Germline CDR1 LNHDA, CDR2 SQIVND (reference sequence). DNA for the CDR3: TGTGCCAGTAGTATGCGTCGAGGGGGGGCCAACGTCCTGACTTTC. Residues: CASSMRRGGANVLTF.

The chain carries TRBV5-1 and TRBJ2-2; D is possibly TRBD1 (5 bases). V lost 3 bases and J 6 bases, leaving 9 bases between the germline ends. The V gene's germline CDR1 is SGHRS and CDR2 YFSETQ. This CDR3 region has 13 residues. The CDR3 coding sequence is TGCGCCAGCAGCTCCCTAGGGGCCGGGGAGCTGTTTTTT. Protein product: CASSSLGAGELFF.

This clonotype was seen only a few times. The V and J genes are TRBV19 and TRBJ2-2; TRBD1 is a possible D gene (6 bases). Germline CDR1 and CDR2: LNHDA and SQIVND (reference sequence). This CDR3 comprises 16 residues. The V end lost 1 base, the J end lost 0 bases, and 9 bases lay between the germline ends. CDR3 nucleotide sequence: TGTGCCAGTAGTATAGGGGGACACCCGAACACCGGGGAGCTGTTTTTT. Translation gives CASSIGGHPNTGELFF.

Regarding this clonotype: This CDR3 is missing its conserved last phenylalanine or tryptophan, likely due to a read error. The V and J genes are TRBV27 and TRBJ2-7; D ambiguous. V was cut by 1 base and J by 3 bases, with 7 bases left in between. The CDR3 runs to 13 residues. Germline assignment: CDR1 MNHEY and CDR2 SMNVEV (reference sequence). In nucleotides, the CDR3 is TGTGCCAGCAGTTTATACCACAACTACGAGCAGTACTTA. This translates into CASSLYHNYEQYL.

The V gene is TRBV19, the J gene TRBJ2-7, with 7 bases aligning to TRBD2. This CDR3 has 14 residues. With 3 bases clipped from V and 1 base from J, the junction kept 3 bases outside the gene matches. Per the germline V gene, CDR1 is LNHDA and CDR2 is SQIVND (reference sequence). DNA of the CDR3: TGTGCCAGTAGTATGACTAGCCGATCCTACGAGCAGTACTTC. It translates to CASSMTSRSYEQYF.

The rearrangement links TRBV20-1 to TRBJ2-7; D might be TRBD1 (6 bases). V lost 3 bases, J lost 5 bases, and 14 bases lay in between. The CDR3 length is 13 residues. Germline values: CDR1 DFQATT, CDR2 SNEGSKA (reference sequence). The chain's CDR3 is CSARYSGENEQYF. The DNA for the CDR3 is TGCAGTGCTAGGTATTCAGGGGAAAACGAGCAGTACTTC.

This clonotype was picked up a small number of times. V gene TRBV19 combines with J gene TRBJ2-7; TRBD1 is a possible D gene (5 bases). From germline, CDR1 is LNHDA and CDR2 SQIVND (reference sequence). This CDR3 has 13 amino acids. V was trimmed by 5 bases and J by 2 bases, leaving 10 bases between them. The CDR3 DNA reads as TGTGCCAGTAGTCCCAGGGATGCCTACGAGCAGTACTTC. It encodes CASSPRDAYEQYF.

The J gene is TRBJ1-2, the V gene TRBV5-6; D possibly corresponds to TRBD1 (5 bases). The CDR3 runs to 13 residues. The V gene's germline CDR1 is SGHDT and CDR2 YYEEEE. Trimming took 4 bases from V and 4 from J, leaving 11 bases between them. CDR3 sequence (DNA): TGTGCCAGCAGCCCCAGGGTCGTCTATGGCTACACCTTC. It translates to CASSPRVVYGYTF.

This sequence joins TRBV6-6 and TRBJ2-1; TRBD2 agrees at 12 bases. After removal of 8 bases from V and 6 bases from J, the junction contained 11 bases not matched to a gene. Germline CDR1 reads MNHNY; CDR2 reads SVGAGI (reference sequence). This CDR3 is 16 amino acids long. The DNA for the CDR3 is TGTGCCAGCGCCCTAGCGGGGGGGCCAGGTCGCAATGAGCAGTTCTTC. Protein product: CASALAGGPGRNEQFF.

CDR3 amino acids: CATSDLYYGYTF. DNA for the CDR3: TGTGCCACCAGTGATTTGTACTATGGCTACACCTTC. The chain joins TRBV24-1 to TRBJ1-2; D unresolved. There are 12 residues in the CDR3. V lost 0 bases and J 3 bases, leaving 1 base between the germline ends. The germline V gene encodes CDR1 KGHDR and CDR2 SFDVKD.

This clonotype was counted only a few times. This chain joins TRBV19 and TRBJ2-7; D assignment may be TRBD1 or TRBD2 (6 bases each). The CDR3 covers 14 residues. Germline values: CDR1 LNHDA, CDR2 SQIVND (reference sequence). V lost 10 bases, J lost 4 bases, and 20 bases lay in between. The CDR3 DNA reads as TGTGCCACCTTACGGACAGTGGCGGGGTACGAGCAGTACTTC. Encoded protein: CATLRTVAGYEQYF.

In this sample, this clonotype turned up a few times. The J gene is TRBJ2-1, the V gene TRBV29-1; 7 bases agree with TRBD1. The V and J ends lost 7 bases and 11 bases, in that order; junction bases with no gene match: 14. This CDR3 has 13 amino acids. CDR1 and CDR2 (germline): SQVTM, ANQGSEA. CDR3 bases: TGCAGCGACGGGACAGCCCAAACACCAAAGCAGTTCTTC. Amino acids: CSDGTAQTPKQFF.

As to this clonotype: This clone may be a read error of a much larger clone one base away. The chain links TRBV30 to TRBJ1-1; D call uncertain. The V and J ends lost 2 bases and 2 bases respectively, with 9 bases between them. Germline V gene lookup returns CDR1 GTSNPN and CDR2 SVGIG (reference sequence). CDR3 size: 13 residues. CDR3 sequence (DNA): TGTGCCTGGAGTCTTAACATCAACACTGAAGCTTTCTTT. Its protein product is CAWSLNINTEAFF.

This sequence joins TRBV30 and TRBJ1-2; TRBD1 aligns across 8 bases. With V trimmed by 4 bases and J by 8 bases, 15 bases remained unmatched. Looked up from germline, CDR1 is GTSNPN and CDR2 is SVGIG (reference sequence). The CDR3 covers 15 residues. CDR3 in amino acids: CAWTGGVGLGGGYTF. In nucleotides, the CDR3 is TGTGCCTGGACAGGGGGCGTGGGCCTAGGGGGGGGCTACACCTTC.

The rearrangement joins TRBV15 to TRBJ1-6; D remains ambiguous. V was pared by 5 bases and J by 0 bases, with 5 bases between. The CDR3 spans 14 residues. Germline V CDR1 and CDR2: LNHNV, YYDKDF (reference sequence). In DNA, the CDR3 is TGTGCCACCAGCGGTTTCTCCTATAATTCACCCCTCCACTTT. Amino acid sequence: CATSGFSYNSPLHF.

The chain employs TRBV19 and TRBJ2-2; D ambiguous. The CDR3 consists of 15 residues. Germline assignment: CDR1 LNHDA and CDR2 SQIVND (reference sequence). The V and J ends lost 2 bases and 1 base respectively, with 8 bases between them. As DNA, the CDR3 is TGTGCCAGTAGTATAAAGGGAATGAACACCGGGGAGCTGTTTTTT. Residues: CASSIKGMNTGELFF.

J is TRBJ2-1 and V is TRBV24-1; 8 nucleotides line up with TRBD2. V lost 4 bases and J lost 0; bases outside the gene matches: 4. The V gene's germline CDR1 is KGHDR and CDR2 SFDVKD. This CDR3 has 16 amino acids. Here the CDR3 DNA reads TGTGCCACCAGTGACACTAGCGGACGCTCCTACAATGAGCAGTTCTTC. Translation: CATSDTSGRSYNEQFF.

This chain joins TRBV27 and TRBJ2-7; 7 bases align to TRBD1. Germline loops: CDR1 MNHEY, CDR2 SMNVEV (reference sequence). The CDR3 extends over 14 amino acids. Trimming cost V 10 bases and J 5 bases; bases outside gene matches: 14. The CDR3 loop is CATKRQGSTHEQYF. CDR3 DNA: TGTGCCACGAAACGACAGGGAAGTACCCACGAGCAGTACTTC.